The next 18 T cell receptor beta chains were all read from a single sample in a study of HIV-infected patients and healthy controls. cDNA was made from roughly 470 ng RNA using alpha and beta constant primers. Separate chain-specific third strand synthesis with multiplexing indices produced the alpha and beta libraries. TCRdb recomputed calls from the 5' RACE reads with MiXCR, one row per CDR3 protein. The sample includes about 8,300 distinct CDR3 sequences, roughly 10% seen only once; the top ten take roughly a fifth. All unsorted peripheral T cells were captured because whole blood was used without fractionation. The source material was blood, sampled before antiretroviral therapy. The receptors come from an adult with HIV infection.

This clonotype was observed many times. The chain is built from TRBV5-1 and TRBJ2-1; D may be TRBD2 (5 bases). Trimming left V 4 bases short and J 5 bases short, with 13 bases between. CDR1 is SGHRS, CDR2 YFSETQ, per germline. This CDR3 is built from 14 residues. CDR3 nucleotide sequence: TGCGCCAGCAGCAGTGGAGGCCAGGACAATGAGCAGTTCTTC. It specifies CASSSGGQDNEQFF.

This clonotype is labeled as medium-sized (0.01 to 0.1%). CDR3 region: CASSQGVGGNQPQHF. In DNA, the CDR3 is TGCGCCAGCAGCCAAGGGGTTGGGGGGAATCAGCCCCAGCATTTT. The chain employs TRBV4-1 and TRBJ1-5; possible D gene TRBD1, 5 bases. Per the germline V gene, CDR1 is MGHRA and CDR2 is YSYEKL. The CDR3 contains 15 residues. The V end lost 1 base, the J end lost 4 bases, and 11 bases lay between the germline ends.

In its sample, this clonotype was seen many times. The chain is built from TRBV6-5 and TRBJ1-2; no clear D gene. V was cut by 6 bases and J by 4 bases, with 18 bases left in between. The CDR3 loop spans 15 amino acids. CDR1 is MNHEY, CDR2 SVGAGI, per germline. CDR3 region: CASSLGQYPSYGYTF. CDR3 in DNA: TGTGCCAGCAGCTTGGGCCAATACCCAAGCTATGGCTACACCTTC.

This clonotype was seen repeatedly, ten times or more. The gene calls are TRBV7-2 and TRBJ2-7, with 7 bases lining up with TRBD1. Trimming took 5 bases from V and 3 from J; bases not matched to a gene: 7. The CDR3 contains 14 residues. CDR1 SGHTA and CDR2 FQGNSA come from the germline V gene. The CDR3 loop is CASSLDRIFYEQYF. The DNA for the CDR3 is TGTGCCAGCAGCCTGGACAGGATTTTCTACGAGCAGTACTTC. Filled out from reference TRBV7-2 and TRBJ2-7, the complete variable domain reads GAGVSQSPSNKVTEKGKDVELRCDPISGHTALYWYRQSLGQGLEFLIYFQGNSAPDKSGLPSDRFSAERTGGSVSTLTIQRTQQEDSAVYLCASSLDRIFYEQYFGPGTRLTVT.

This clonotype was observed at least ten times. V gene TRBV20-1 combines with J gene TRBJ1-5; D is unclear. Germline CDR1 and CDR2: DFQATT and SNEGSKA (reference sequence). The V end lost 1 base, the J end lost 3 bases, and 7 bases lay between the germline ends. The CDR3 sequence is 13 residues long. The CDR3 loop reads CSARGGYNQPQHF. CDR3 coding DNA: TGCAGTGCTAGAGGCGGATACAATCAGCCCCAGCATTTT.

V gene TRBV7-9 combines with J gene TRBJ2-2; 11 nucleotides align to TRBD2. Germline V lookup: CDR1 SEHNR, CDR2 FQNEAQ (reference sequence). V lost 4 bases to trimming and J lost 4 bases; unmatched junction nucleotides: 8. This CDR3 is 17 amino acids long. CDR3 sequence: CASSSILAGAITGELFF. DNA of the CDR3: TGTGCCAGCAGCTCCATACTAGCGGGGGCTATCACCGGGGAGCTGTTTTTT.

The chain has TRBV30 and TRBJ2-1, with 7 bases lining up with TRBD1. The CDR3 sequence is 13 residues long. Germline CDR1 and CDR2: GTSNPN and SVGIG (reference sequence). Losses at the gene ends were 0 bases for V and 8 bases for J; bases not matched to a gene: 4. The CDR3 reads CAWSVQGLDEQFF. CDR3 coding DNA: TGTGCCTGGAGTGTACAGGGGTTGGATGAGCAGTTCTTC.

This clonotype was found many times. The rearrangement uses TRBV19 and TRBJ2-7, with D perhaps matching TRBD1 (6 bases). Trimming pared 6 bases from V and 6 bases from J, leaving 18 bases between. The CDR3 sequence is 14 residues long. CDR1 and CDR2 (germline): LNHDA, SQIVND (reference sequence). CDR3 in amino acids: CASSPHGTTSEQYF. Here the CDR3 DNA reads TGTGCCAGTAGCCCCCATGGGACAACCTCCGAGCAGTACTTC.

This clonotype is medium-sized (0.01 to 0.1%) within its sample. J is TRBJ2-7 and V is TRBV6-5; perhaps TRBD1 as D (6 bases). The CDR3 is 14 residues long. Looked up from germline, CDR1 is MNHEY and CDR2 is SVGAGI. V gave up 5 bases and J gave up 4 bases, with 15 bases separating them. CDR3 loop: CASSEGQGIYEQYF. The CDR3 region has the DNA TGTGCCAGCAGTGAGGGGCAGGGGATATACGAGCAGTACTTC.

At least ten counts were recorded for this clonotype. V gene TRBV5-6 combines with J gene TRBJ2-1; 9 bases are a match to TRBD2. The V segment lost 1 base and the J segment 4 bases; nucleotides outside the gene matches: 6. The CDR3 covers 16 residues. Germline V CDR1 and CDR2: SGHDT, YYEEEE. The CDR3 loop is CASSLFGLAGYNEQFF. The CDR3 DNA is TGTGCCAGCAGCTTGTTCGGGCTAGCGGGGTACAATGAGCAGTTCTTC.

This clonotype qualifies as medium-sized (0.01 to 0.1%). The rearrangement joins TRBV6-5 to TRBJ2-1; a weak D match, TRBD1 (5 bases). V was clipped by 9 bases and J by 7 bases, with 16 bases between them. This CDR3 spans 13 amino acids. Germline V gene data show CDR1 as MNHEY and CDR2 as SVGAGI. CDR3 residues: CASRGRVVNEQFF. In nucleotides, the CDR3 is TGTGCCAGTCGAGGCAGGGTAGTGAATGAGCAGTTCTTC.

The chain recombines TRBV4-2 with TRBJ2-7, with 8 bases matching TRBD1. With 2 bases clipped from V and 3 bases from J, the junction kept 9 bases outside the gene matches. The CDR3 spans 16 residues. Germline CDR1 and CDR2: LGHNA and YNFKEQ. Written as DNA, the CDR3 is TGTGCCAGCAGCCAACGTACAGGGGGTCTCAGCTACGAGCAGTACTTC. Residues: CASSQRTGGLSYEQYF.

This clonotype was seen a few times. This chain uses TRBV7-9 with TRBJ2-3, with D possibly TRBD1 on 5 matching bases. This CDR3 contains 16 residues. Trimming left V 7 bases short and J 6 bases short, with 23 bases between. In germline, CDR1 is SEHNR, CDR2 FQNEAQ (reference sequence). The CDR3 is CASTNPQGGPQDTQYF. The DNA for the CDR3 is TGTGCCAGCACCAACCCCCAGGGCGGACCACAGGATACGCAGTATTTT.

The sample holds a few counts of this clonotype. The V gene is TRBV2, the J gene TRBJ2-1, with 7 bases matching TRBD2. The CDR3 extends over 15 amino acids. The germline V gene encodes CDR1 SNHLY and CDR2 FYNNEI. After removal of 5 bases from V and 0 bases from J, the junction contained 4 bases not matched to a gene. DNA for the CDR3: TGTGCCAGCAGTTTAGCGGGCAACTCCTACAATGAGCAGTTCTTC. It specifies CASSLAGNSYNEQFF.

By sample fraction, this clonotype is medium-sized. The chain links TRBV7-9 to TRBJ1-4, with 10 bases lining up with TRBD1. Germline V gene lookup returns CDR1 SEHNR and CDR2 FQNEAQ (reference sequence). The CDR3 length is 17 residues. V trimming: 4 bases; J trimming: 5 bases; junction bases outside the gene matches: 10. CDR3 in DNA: TGTGCCAGCAGCTCCGGGACAGGGGTCGTTCAAAATGAAAAACTGTTTTTT. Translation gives CASSSGTGVVQNEKLFF.

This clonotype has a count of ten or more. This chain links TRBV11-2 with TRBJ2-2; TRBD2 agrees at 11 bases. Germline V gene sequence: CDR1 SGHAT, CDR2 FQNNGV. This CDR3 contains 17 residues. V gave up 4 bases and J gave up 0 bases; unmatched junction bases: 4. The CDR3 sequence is CASSYGTSGSNTGELFF. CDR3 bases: TGTGCCAGCAGCTACGGGACTAGCGGTTCGAACACCGGGGAGCTGTTTTTT.

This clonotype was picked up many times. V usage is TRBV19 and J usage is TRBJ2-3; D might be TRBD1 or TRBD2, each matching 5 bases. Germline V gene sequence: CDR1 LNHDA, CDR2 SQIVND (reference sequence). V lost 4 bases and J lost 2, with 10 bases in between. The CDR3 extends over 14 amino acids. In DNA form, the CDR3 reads TGTGCCAGTAGTACATGGGACCCCACAGATACGCAGTATTTT. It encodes CASSTWDPTDTQYF. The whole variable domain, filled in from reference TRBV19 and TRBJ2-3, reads DGGITQSPKYLFRKEGQNVTLSCEQNLNHDAMYWYRQDPGQGLRLIYYSQIVNDFQKGDIAEGYSVSREKKESFPLTVTSAQKNPTAFYLCASSTWDPTDTQYFGPGTRLTVL.

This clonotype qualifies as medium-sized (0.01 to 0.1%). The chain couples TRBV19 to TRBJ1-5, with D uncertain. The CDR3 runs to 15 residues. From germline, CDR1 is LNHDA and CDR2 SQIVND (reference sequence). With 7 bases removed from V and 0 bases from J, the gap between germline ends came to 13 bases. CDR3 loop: CASTPGSYSNQPQHF. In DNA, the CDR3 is TGTGCCAGTACCCCAGGTTCGTATAGCAATCAGCCCCAGCATTTT. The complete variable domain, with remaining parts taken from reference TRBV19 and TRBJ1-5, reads DGGITQSPKYLFRKEGQNVTLSCEQNLNHDAMYWYRQDPGQGLRLIYYSQIVNDFQKGDIAEGYSVSREKKESFPLTVTSAQKNPTAFYLCASTPGSYSNQPQHFGDGTRLSIL.